Listed below are T cell receptor beta chains from one sample, sequenced in a study of blood T cell repertoires in COVID-19. Clones were read by immunoSEQ multiplex PCR, and TCRdb kept only the in-frame ones, dropping some. The profile covers fewer than 500,000 clones, with around 87% appearing a single time and under 1.5% taken by the ten largest. The sequenced sample consisted of PBMCs or T cells enriched from blood (not recorded which). These receptors were obtained from a man younger than 45 who had recovered from COVID-19. Both conserved end residues are part of each CDR3. Each record gives: D gene, J gene, clone size, V gene, CDR3 protein, CDR3 DNA. A D gene is named only where the DNA matches it firmly. Clone size appears in some rows only: once, few, many, or a class for an expanded clone.

d_call: TRBD2; j_call: TRBJ2-1; clone_size: -; v_call: TRBV2; cdr3_aa: CASPTLAGRGNEQFF; cdr3_nt: TGTGCCAGCCCTACCCTAGCGGGGCGAGGCAATGAGCAGTTCTTC
d_call: -; j_call: TRBJ2-7; clone_size: -; v_call: TRBV11-3; cdr3_aa: CASSLGRGSYEQYF; cdr3_nt: TGTGCCAGCAGCTTAGGCAGGGGAAGTTACGAGCAGTACTTC
d_call: TRBD1; j_call: TRBJ1-1; clone_size: -; v_call: TRBV3-1/TRBV3-2; cdr3_aa: CASSSGTGRPEAFF; cdr3_nt: TGTGCCAGCAGTTCCGGGACAGGGAGACCTGAAGCTTTCTTT
d_call: -; j_call: TRBJ2-5; clone_size: -; v_call: TRBV9; cdr3_aa: CASSVERQAQETQYF; cdr3_nt: TGTGCCAGCAGCGTAGAGAGACAGGCCCAAGAGACCCAGTACTTC
d_call: -; j_call: TRBJ1-2; clone_size: -; v_call: TRBV27; cdr3_aa: CASSLSGAGYGYTF; cdr3_nt: TGTGCCAGCAGTTTATCGGGGGCTGGGTATGGCTACACCTTC
d_call: -; j_call: TRBJ2-5; clone_size: -; v_call: TRBV3-1/TRBV3-2; cdr3_aa: CASSHKQGGTKETQYF; cdr3_nt: TGTGCCAGCAGCCACAAACAGGGGGGGACAAAAGAGACCCAGTACTTC
d_call: -; j_call: TRBJ2-5; clone_size: -; v_call: TRBV5-5; cdr3_aa: CASRNKARETQYF; cdr3_nt: TGTGCCAGCAGAAATAAGGCGCGGGAGACCCAGTACTTC
d_call: -; j_call: TRBJ2-7; clone_size: -; v_call: TRBV6-6; cdr3_aa: CASSPHKQGWVYEQYF; cdr3_nt: TGTGCCAGCAGCCCACATAAACAGGGATGGGTCTACGAGCAGTACTTC
d_call: TRBD1; j_call: TRBJ2-3; clone_size: -; v_call: TRBV3-1/TRBV3-2; cdr3_aa: CASSRDRGITDTQYF; cdr3_nt: TGTGCCAGCAGCCGAGACAGGGGGATCACAGATACGCAGTATTTT
d_call: -; j_call: TRBJ2-5; clone_size: -; v_call: TRBV7-9; cdr3_aa: CASSVQQETQYF; cdr3_nt: TGTGCCAGCAGCGTCCAGCAAGAGACCCAGTACTTC
d_call: -; j_call: TRBJ1-2; clone_size: -; v_call: TRBV6-5; cdr3_aa: CASSSTGFGYTF; cdr3_nt: TGTGCCAGCAGTTCGACAGGATTTGGCTACACCTTC
d_call: -; j_call: TRBJ2-2; clone_size: -; v_call: TRBV28; cdr3_aa: CASTMSGGGELFF; cdr3_nt: TGTGCCAGCACCATGTCGGGTGGCGGGGAGCTGTTTTTT
d_call: -; j_call: TRBJ1-1; clone_size: -; v_call: TRBV12-3/TRBV12-4; cdr3_aa: CASSLSGNTEAFF; cdr3_nt: TGTGCCAGCAGTTTGTCGGGGAACACTGAAGCTTTCTTT
d_call: -; j_call: TRBJ1-1; clone_size: -; v_call: TRBV4-3; cdr3_aa: CASSQDPSLEAFF; cdr3_nt: TGCGCCAGCAGCCAAGATCCTTCGTTAGAAGCTTTCTTT
d_call: -; j_call: TRBJ1-1; clone_size: -; v_call: TRBV25-1; cdr3_aa: CASSPSPGVAEAFF; cdr3_nt: TGTGCCAGCAGCCCTAGCCCGGGGGTCGCTGAAGCTTTCTTT
d_call: -; j_call: TRBJ1-6; clone_size: -; v_call: TRBV30; cdr3_aa: CAWSGQTHNSPLHF; cdr3_nt: TGTGCCTGGAGCGGACAGACGCATAATTCACCCCTCCACTTT
d_call: -; j_call: TRBJ2-1; clone_size: -; v_call: TRBV6-5; cdr3_aa: CASNDGIYEQFF; cdr3_nt: TGTGCCAGCAACGACGGGATTTATGAGCAGTTCTTC
d_call: -; j_call: TRBJ1-2; clone_size: -; v_call: TRBV30; cdr3_aa: CAWGLGAWDYGYTF; cdr3_nt: TGTGCCTGGGGATTGGGGGCGTGGGACTATGGCTACACCTTC
d_call: -; j_call: TRBJ1-2; clone_size: -; v_call: TRBV9; cdr3_aa: CASSVQGNYGYTF; cdr3_nt: TGTGCCAGCAGCGTACAGGGGAACTATGGCTACACCTTC
d_call: -; j_call: TRBJ2-3; clone_size: -; v_call: TRBV5-1; cdr3_aa: CASSRAGATDTQYF; cdr3_nt: TGCGCCAGCAGCCGGGCAGGGGCCACAGATACGCAGTATTTT
d_call: -; j_call: TRBJ2-3; clone_size: -; v_call: TRBV18; cdr3_aa: CASSPGASGSTDTQYF; cdr3_nt: TGTGCCAGCTCACCGGGGGCTAGCGGTAGCACAGATACGCAGTATTTT
d_call: TRBD1; j_call: TRBJ2-2; clone_size: -; v_call: TRBV5-1; cdr3_aa: CASSLGQGNTGELFF; cdr3_nt: TGCGCCAGCAGCTTGGGACAGGGCAACACCGGGGAGCTGTTTTTT
d_call: TRBD1; j_call: TRBJ1-6; clone_size: -; v_call: TRBV20-1; cdr3_aa: CSASLWDRGYNSPLHF; cdr3_nt: TGCAGTGCTAGTCTCTGGGACAGGGGCTATAATTCACCCCTCCACTTT
d_call: -; j_call: TRBJ1-2; clone_size: -; v_call: TRBV9; cdr3_aa: CASSGAGLTNYGYTF; cdr3_nt: TGTGCCAGCAGCGGAGCGGGACTCACTAACTATGGCTACACCTTC
d_call: TRBD1; j_call: TRBJ2-7; clone_size: once; v_call: TRBV19; cdr3_aa: CASSARQGTVEQYF; cdr3_nt: TGTGCCAGTAGTGCTAGACAGGGAACCGTCGAGCAGTACTTC
d_call: -; j_call: TRBJ1-2; clone_size: -; v_call: TRBV28; cdr3_aa: CASSSGYGYTF; cdr3_nt: TGTGCCAGCAGTTCGGGGTATGGCTACACCTTC
d_call: -; j_call: TRBJ1-4; clone_size: -; v_call: TRBV10-3; cdr3_aa: CAISESTTSGEKLFF; cdr3_nt: TGTGCCATCAGTGAGTCCACCACCTCGGGAGAAAAACTGTTTTTT
d_call: -; j_call: TRBJ1-5; clone_size: -; v_call: TRBV4-3; cdr3_aa: CASSQDYGEPQHF; cdr3_nt: TGCGCCAGCAGCCAAGATTACGGGGAGCCCCAGCATTTT
d_call: -; j_call: TRBJ2-3; clone_size: -; v_call: TRBV7-9; cdr3_aa: CASSRQVDTQYF; cdr3_nt: TGTGCCAGCAGCCGACAGGTAGATACGCAGTATTTT
d_call: TRBD1; j_call: TRBJ2-2; clone_size: -; v_call: TRBV30; cdr3_aa: CAWRTGPTGELFF; cdr3_nt: TGTGCCTGGAGGACAGGGCCCACCGGGGAGCTGTTTTTT
d_call: TRBD1; j_call: TRBJ1-1; clone_size: -; v_call: TRBV7-2; cdr3_aa: CASSLAITGETFF; cdr3_nt: TGTGCCAGCAGCTTAGCGATAACAGGGGAAACTTTCTTT
d_call: -; j_call: TRBJ2-1; clone_size: -; v_call: TRBV27; cdr3_aa: CASSFSGGSSYNEQFF; cdr3_nt: TGTGCCAGCAGTTTCTCTGGGGGGAGCTCCTACAATGAGCAGTTCTTC
d_call: -; j_call: TRBJ1-2; clone_size: -; v_call: TRBV9; cdr3_aa: CASSVVSRDNSIGYTF; cdr3_nt: TGTGCCAGCAGCGTAGTTAGTCGGGACAACTCTATCGGCTACACCTTC
d_call: TRBD1; j_call: TRBJ1-5; clone_size: -; v_call: TRBV19; cdr3_aa: CASRPDRVNQPQHF; cdr3_nt: TGTGCCAGTAGACCGGACAGGGTGAATCAGCCCCAGCATTTT
d_call: -; j_call: TRBJ1-5; clone_size: -; v_call: TRBV19; cdr3_aa: CASRGGGSGGGGQPQHF; cdr3_nt: TGTGCCAGTCGTGGAGGTGGATCGGGGGGGGGCGGCCAGCCCCAGCATTTT
d_call: TRBD1; j_call: TRBJ1-1; clone_size: -; v_call: TRBV6-5; cdr3_aa: CASSDAGGGMEAFF; cdr3_nt: TGTGCCAGCAGCGACGCAGGGGGCGGTATGGAAGCTTTCTTT
d_call: -; j_call: TRBJ2-1; clone_size: -; v_call: TRBV7-7; cdr3_aa: CASSSSRAIYNEQFF; cdr3_nt: TGTGCCAGCAGCTCTTCCAGGGCGATATACAATGAGCAGTTCTTC
d_call: -; j_call: TRBJ1-1; clone_size: -; v_call: TRBV7-6; cdr3_aa: CASRQDAGTEAFF; cdr3_nt: TGTGCCAGCAGACAGGACGCAGGGACTGAAGCTTTCTTT
d_call: -; j_call: TRBJ1-1; clone_size: -; v_call: TRBV6-5; cdr3_aa: CATGGHLNTEAFF; cdr3_nt: TGTGCCACCGGGGGGCATTTAAACACTGAAGCTTTCTTT
d_call: -; j_call: TRBJ1-4; clone_size: -; v_call: TRBV7-2; cdr3_aa: CASSPQVQDEKLFF; cdr3_nt: TGTGCCAGCAGCCCCCAGGTCCAGGATGAAAAACTGTTTTTT
d_call: -; j_call: TRBJ2-7; clone_size: -; v_call: TRBV5-1; cdr3_aa: CASSLVGNRGSGSYEQYF; cdr3_nt: TGCGCCAGCAGCTTGGTGGGGAACCGGGGGTCGGGCTCCTACGAGCAGTACTTC
d_call: -; j_call: TRBJ1-1; clone_size: -; v_call: TRBV5-1; cdr3_aa: CASRGEAEAFF; cdr3_nt: TGCGCCAGCAGGGGGGAGGCTGAAGCTTTCTTT
d_call: -; j_call: TRBJ2-5; clone_size: -; v_call: TRBV12-3/TRBV12-4; cdr3_aa: CASSFGGETQYF; cdr3_nt: TGTGCCAGCAGTTTCGGTGGAGAGACCCAGTACTTC
d_call: -; j_call: TRBJ1-1; clone_size: -; v_call: TRBV10-3; cdr3_aa: CATAQRAARGANTEAFF; cdr3_nt: TGTGCCACCGCCCAAAGGGCCGCTCGGGGGGCGAACACTGAAGCTTTCTTT
d_call: -; j_call: TRBJ1-2; clone_size: -; v_call: TRBV2; cdr3_aa: CASGGGWEVRGYTF; cdr3_nt: TGTGCCAGCGGGGGGGGTTGGGAGGTTCGTGGCTACACCTTC
d_call: -; j_call: TRBJ1-2; clone_size: -; v_call: TRBV4-2; cdr3_aa: CASSRDYGYTF; cdr3_nt: TGTGCCAGCAGCCGAGACTATGGCTACACCTTC
d_call: TRBD1; j_call: TRBJ1-2; clone_size: -; v_call: TRBV19; cdr3_aa: CASSTDRVRGYTF; cdr3_nt: TGTGCCAGTAGTACGGACAGGGTTAGAGGCTACACCTTC
d_call: -; j_call: TRBJ2-2; clone_size: -; v_call: TRBV5-1; cdr3_aa: CASSLYSLTGELFF; cdr3_nt: TGCGCCAGCAGCTTATACAGCCTGACCGGGGAGCTGTTTTTT
d_call: -; j_call: TRBJ1-5; clone_size: once; v_call: TRBV19; cdr3_aa: CASSTTAGFSNQPQHF; cdr3_nt: TGTGCCAGTAGTACTACTGCAGGGTTTAGCAATCAGCCCCAGCATTTT
d_call: -; j_call: TRBJ1-2; clone_size: -; v_call: TRBV30; cdr3_aa: CAWSFDRIYGYTF; cdr3_nt: TGTGCCTGGAGCTTCGACAGGATCTATGGCTACACCTTC
d_call: -; j_call: TRBJ1-1; clone_size: -; v_call: TRBV7-9; cdr3_aa: CASSLDSILIGVEAFF; cdr3_nt: TGTGCCAGCAGCTTAGACAGTATCCTGATCGGGGTCGAGGCTTTCTTT
d_call: -; j_call: TRBJ2-2; clone_size: -; v_call: TRBV6-6; cdr3_aa: CASSYSGSTGELFF; cdr3_nt: TGTGCCAGCAGTTACTCGGGCAGCACCGGGGAGCTGTTTTTT
d_call: -; j_call: TRBJ2-5; clone_size: -; v_call: TRBV14; cdr3_aa: CASSGWGWETQYF; cdr3_nt: TGTGCCAGCTCGGGATGGGGATGGGAGACCCAGTACTTC
d_call: -; j_call: TRBJ1-2; clone_size: -; v_call: TRBV6-5; cdr3_aa: CASSYADRLGYTF; cdr3_nt: TGTGCCAGCAGTTACGCTGACAGGCTCGGCTACACCTTC
d_call: TRBD1; j_call: TRBJ1-2; clone_size: -; v_call: TRBV3-1/TRBV3-2; cdr3_aa: CASSEVGQGRRGYTF; cdr3_nt: TGTGCCAGCAGCGAGGTAGGACAGGGAAGGCGAGGCTACACCTTC
d_call: -; j_call: TRBJ1-5; clone_size: -; v_call: TRBV18; cdr3_aa: CASSPPLRGSNQPQHF; cdr3_nt: TGTGCCAGCTCACCACCCCTCAGGGGAAGCAATCAGCCCCAGCATTTT
d_call: -; j_call: TRBJ1-2; clone_size: -; v_call: TRBV7-9; cdr3_aa: CASSLVRGEGYTF; cdr3_nt: TGTGCCAGCAGCTTAGTTCGGGGAGAAGGCTACACCTTC
d_call: TRBD2; j_call: TRBJ2-3; clone_size: -; v_call: TRBV13; cdr3_aa: CASSLWRGDLTDTQYF; cdr3_nt: TGTGCCAGCAGCCTTTGGCGGGGGGACCTCACAGATACGCAGTATTTT
d_call: -; j_call: TRBJ1-1; clone_size: -; v_call: TRBV30; cdr3_aa: CAWSQSGGAEAFF; cdr3_nt: TGTGCCTGGAGTCAGTCGGGGGGAGCTGAAGCTTTCTTT
d_call: -; j_call: TRBJ2-7; clone_size: -; v_call: TRBV6-5; cdr3_aa: CASSYSLGSYEQYF; cdr3_nt: TGTGCCAGCAGTTACTCTCTAGGCTCCTACGAGCAGTACTTC